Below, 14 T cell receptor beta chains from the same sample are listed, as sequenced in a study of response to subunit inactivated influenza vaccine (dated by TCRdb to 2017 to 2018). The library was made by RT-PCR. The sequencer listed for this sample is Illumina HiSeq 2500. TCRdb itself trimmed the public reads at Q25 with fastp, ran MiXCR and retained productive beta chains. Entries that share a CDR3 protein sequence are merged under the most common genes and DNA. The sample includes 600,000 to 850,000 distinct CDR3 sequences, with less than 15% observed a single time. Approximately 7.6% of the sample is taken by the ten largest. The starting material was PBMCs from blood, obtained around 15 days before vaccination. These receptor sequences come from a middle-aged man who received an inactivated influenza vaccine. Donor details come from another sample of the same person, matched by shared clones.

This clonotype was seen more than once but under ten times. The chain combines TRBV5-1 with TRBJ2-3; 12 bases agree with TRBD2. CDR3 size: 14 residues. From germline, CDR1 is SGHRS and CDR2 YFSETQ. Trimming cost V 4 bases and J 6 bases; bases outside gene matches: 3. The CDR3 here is CASSGLAGMDTQYF. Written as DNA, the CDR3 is TGCGCCAGCAGCGGACTAGCGGGGATGGATACGCAGTATTTT.

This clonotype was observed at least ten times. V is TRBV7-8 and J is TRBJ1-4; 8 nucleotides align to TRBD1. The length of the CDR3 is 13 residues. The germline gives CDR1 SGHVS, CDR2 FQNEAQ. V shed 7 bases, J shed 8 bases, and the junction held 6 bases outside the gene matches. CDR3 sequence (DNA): TGTGCCAGCACTCAGGGGGCCCGGGAAAAACTGTTTTTT. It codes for CASTQGAREKLFF.

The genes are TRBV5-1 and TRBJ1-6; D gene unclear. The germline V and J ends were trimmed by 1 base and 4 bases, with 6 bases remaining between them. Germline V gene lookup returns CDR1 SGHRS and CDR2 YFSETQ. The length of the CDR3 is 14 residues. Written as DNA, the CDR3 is TGCGCCAGCAGCTTGACCGGGTATAATTCACCCCTCCACTTT. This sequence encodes CASSLTGYNSPLHF.

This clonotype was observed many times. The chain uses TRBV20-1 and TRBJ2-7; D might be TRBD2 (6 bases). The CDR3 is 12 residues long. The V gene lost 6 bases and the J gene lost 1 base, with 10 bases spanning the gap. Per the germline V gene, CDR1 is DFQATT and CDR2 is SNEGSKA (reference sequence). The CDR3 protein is CSASRGSYEQYF. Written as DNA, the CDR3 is TGCAGTGCCAGTCGGGGGTCCTACGAGCAGTACTTC.

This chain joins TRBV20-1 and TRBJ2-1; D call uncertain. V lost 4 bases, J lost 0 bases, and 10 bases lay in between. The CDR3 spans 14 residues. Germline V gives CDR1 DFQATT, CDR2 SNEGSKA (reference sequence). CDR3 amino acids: CSATAVSSYNEQFF. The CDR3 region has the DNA TGCAGTGCTACGGCGGTGAGCTCCTACAATGAGCAGTTCTTC.

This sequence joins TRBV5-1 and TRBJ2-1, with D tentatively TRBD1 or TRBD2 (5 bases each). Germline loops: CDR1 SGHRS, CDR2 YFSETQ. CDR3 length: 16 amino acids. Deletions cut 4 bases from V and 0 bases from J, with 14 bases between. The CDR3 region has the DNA TGCGCCAGCAGCCGGGATGGGGGTAGCTCCTACAATGAGCAGTTCTTC. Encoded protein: CASSRDGGSSYNEQFF.

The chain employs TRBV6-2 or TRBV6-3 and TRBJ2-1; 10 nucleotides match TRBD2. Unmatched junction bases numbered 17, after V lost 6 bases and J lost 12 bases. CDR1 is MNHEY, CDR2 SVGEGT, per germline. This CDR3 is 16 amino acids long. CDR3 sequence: CASRKSSGSSFWRQFF. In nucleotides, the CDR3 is TGTGCCAGCAGAAAATCTAGCGGGAGTAGTTTTTGGCGGCAGTTCTTC.

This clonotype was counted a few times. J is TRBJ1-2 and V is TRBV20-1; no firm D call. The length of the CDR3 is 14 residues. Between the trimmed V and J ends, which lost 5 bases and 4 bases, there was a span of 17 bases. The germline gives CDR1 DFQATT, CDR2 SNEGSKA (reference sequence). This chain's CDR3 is CSALTILGSYGYTF. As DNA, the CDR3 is TGCAGTGCTCTTACCATATTGGGAAGCTATGGCTACACCTTC.

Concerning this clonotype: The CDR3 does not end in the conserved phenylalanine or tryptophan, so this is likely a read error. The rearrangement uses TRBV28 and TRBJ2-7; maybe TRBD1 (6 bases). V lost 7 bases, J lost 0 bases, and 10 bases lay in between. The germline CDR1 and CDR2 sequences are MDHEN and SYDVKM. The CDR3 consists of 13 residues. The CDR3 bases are TGTGCCAGCACCACACAGGGCTCCTACGAGCAGTACATC. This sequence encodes CASTTQGSYEQYI.

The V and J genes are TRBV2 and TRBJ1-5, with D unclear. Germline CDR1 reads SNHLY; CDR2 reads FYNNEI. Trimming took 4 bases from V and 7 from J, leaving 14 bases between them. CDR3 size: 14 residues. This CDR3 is CASSGDVAGQPQHF. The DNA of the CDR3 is TGTGCCAGCAGTGGAGACGTGGCAGGCCAGCCCCAGCATTTT. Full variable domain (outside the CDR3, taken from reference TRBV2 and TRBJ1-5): EPEVTQTPSHQVTQMGQEVILRCVPISNHLYFYWYRQILGQKVEFLVSFYNNEISEKSEIFDDQFSVERPDGSNFTLKIRSTKLEDSAMYFCASSGDVAGQPQHFGDGTRLSIL.

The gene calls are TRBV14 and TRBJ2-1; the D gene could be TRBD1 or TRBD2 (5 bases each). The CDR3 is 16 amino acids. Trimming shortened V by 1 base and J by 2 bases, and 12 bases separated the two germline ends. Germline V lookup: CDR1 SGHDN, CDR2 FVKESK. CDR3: CASSQGFGATYNEQFF. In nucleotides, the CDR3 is TGTGCCAGCAGCCAAGGATTCGGGGCCACCTACAATGAGCAGTTCTTC.

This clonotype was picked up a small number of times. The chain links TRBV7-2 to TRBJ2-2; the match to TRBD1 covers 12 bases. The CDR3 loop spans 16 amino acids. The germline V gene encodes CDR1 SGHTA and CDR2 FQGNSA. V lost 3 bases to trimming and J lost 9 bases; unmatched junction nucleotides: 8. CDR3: CASSFFRDRGHRELFF. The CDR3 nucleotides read TGTGCCAGCAGCTTCTTCCGGGACAGGGGGCACCGGGAGCTGTTTTTT.

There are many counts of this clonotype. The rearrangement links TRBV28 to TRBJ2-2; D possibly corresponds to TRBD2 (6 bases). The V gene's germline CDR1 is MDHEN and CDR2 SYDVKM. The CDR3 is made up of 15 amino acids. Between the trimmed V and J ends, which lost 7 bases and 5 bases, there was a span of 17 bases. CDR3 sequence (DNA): TGTGCCAGCACGTACGGGGGACCGAGTACCGGGGAGCTGTTTTTT. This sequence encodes CASTYGGPSTGELFF.

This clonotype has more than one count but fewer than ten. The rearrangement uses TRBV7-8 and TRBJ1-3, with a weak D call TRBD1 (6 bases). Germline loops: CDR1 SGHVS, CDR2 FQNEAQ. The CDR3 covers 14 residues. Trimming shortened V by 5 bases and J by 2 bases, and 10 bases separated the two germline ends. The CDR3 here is CASSNRVTGNTIYF. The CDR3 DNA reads TGTGCCAGCAGCAACAGGGTGACTGGAAACACCATATATTTT.